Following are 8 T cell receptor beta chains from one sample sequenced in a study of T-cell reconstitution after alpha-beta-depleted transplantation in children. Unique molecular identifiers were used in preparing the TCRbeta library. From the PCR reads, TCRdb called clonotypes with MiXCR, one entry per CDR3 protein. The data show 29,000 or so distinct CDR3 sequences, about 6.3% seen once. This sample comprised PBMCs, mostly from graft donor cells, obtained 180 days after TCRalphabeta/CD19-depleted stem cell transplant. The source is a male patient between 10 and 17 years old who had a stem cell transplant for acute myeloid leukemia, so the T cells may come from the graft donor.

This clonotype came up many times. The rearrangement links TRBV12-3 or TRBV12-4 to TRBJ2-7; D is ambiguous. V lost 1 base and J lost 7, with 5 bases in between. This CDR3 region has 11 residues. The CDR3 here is CASSLVGEQYF. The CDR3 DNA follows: TGTGCCAGCAGTTTAGTGGGAGAGCAGTACTTC.

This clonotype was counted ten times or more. The CDR3 nucleotides are TGCAGTGCTAGAAAAACAGGGCTAGCGGTACTGGGTGAGCAGTTCTTC. This encodes CSARKTGLAVLGEQFF. The rearrangement joins TRBV20-1 to TRBJ2-1; TRBD2 might be the D (7 bases). Per the germline V gene, CDR1 is DFQATT and CDR2 is SNEGSKA (reference sequence). The CDR3 is 16 amino acids. Trimming took off 2 bases at V and 9 bases at J, with 23 bases between the two ends.

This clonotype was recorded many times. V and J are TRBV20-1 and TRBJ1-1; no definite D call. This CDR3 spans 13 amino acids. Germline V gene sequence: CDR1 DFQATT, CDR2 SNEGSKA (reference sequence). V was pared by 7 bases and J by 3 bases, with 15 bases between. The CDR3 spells CSGHAGLDTEAFF. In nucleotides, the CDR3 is TGCAGTGGACATGCGGGGTTGGACACTGAAGCTTTCTTT.

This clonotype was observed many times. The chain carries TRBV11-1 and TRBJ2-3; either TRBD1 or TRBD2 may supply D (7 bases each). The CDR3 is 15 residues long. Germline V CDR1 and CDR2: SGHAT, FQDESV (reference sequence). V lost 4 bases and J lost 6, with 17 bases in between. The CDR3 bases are TGTGCCAGCAGCTCAGGGGGGAGGGCCGGTGATACGCAGTATTTT. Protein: CASSSGGRAGDTQYF.

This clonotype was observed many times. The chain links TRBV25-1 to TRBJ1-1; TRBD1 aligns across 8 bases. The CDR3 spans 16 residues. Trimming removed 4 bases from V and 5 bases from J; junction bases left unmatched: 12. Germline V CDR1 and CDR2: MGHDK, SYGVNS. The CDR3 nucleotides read TGTGCCAGCAGTGGCTTCGACAGGGGACCGGGAACTGAAGCTTTCTTT. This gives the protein CASSGFDRGPGTEAFF.

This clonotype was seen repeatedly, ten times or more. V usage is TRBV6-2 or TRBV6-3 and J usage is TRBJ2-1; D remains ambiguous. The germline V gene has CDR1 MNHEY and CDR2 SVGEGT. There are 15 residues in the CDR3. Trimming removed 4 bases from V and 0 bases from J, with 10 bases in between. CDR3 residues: CASSLQFGSYNEQFF. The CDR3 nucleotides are TGTGCCAGCAGTTTACAGTTCGGCTCCTACAATGAGCAGTTCTTC.

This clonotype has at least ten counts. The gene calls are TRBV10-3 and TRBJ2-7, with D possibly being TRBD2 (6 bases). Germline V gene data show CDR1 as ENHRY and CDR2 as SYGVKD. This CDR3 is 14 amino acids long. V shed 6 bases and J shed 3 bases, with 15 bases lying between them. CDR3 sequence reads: CAIRSTGSVYEQYF. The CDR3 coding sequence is TGTGCCATCAGATCTACCGGGAGTGTCTACGAGCAGTACTTC.

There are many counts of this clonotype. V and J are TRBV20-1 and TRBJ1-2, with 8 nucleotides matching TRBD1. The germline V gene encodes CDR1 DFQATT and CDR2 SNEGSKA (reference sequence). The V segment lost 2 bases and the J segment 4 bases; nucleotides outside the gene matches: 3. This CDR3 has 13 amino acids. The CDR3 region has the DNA TGCAGTGCTAGACCGACAGGGGTCTATGGCTACACCTTC. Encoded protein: CSARPTGVYGYTF.